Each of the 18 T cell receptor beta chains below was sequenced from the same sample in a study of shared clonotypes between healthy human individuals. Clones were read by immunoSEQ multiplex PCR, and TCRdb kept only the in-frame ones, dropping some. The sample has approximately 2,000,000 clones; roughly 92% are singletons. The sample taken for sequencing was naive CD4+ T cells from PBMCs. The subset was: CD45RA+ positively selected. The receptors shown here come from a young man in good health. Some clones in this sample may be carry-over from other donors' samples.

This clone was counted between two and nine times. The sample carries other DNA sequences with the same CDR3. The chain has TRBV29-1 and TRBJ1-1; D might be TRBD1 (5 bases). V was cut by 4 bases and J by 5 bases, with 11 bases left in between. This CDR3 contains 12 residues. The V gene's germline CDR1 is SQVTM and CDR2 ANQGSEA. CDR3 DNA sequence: TGCAGCGTTGGTCAGGGTGGGACTGAAGCTTTCTTT. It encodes CSVGQGGTEAFF. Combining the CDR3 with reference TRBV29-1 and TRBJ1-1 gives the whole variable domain SAVISQKPSRDICQRGTSLTIQCQVDSQVTMMFWYRQQPGQSLTLIATANQGSEATYESGFVIDKFPISRPNLTFSTLTVSNMSPEDSSIYLCSVGQGGTEAFFGQGTRLTVV.

The CDR3 loop reads CASSSRQVHEQYF. DNA of the CDR3: TGTGCCAGCAGCTCCCGACAGGTCCACGAGCAGTACTTC. This sequence joins TRBV5-6 and TRBJ2-7; D possibly corresponds to TRBD1 (6 bases). V was shortened by 3 bases and J by 5 bases, with 12 bases between the two germline ends. From germline, CDR1 is SGHDT and CDR2 YYEEEE. The CDR3 spans 13 residues. The full variable domain, its missing parts supplied by reference TRBV5-6 and TRBJ2-7, is DAGVTQSPTHLIKTRGQQVTLRCSPKSGHDTVSWYQQALGQGPQFIFQYYEEEERQRGNFPDRFSGHQFPNYSSELNVNALLLGDSALYLCASSSRQVHEQYFGPGTRLTVT.

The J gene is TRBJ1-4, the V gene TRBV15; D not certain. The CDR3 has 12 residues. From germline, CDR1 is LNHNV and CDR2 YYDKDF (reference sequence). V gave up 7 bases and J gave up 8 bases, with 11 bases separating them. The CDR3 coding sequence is TGTGCCACCACGCGGGGAGGGGAAAAACTGTTTTTT. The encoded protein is CATTRGGEKLFF.

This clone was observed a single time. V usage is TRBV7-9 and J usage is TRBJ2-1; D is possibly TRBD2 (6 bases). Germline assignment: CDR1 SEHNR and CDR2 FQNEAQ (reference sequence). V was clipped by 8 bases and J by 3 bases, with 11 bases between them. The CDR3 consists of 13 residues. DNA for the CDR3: TGTGCCAGCGCCGGGAGAGACTACAATGAGCAGTTCTTC. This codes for CASAGRDYNEQFF.

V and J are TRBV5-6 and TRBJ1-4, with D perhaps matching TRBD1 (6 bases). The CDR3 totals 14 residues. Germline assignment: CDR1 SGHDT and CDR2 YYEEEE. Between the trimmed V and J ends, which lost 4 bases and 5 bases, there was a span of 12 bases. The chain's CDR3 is CASSPGTSNEKLFF. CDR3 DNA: TGTGCCAGCAGCCCCGGGACATCGAATGAAAAACTGTTTTTT.

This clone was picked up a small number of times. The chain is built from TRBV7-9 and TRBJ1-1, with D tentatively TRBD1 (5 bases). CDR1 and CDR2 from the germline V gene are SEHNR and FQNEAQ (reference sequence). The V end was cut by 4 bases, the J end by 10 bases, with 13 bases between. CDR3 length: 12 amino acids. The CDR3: CASSSGAEGAFF. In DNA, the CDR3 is TGTGCCAGCAGCTCCGGGGCGGAGGGAGCTTTCTTT.

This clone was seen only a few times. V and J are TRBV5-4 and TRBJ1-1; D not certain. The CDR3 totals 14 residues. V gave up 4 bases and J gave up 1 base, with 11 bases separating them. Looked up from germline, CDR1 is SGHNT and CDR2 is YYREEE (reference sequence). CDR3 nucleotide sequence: TGTGCCAGCAGCATCACCGGGCCGAACACTGAAGCTTTCTTT. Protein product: CASSITGPNTEAFF.

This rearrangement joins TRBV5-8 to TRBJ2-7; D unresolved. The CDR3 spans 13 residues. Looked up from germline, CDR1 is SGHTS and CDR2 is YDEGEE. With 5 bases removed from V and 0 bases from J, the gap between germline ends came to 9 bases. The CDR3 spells CASRRQASYEQYF. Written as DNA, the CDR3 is TGTGCCAGCAGAAGGCAGGCCTCCTACGAGCAGTACTTC.

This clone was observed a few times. The CDR3: CASSIGAGTRQPQHF. In nucleotides, the CDR3 is TGTGCCAGTAGTATAGGGGCAGGGACAAGGCAGCCCCAGCATTTT. V and J are TRBV19 and TRBJ1-5, with a tentative D call TRBD1 (6 bases). The CDR3 is made up of 15 amino acids. CDR1 is LNHDA and CDR2 is SQIVND in the germline V gene (reference sequence). The V and J ends lost 1 base and 7 bases respectively, with 14 bases between them.

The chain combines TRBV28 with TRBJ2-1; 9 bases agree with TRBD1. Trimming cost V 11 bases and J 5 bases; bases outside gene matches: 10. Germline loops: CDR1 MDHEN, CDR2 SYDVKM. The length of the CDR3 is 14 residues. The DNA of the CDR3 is TGTGCCCACCGAGGGACAGGGACACACAATGAGCAGTTCTTC. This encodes CAHRGTGTHNEQFF. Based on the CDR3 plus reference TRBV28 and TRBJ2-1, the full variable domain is DVKVTQSSRYLVKRTGEKVFLECVQDMDHENMFWYRQDPGLGLRLIYFSYDVKMKEKGDIPEGYSVSREKKERFSLILESASTNQTSMYLCAHRGTGTHNEQFFGPGTRLTVL.

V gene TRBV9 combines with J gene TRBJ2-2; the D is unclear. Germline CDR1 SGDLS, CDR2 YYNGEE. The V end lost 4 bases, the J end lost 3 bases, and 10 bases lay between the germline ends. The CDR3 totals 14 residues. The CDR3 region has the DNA TGTGCCAGCAGCCCTCACATGGACACCGGGGAGCTGTTTTTT. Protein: CASSPHMDTGELFF. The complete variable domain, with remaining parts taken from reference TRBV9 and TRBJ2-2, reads DSGVTQTPKHLITATGQRVTLRCSPRSGDLSVYWYQQSLDQGLQFLIQYYNGEERAKGNILERFSAQQFPDLHSELNLSSLELGDSALYFCASSPHMDTGELFFGEGSRLTVL.

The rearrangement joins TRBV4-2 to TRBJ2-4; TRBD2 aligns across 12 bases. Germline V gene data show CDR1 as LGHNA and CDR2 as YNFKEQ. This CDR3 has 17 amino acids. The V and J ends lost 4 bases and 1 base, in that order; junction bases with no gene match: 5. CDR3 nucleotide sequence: TGTGCCAGCAGCCGAGATACTAGCGGGAGGGCCAAAAACATTCAGTACTTC. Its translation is CASSRDTSGRAKNIQYF.

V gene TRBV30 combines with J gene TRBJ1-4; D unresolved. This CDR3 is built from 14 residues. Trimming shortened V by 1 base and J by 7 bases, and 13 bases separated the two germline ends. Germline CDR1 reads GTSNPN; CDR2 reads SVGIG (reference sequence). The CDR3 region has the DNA TGTGCCTGGAGTGATCAGGCCTTTGGTGAAAAACTGTTTTTT. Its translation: CAWSDQAFGEKLFF.

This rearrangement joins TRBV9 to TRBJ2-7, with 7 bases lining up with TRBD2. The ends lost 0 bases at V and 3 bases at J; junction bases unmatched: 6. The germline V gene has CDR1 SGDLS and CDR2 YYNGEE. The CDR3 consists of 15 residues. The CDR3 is CASSVGGGTFYEQYF. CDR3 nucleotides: TGTGCCAGCAGCGTAGGGGGAGGGACTTTCTACGAGCAGTACTTC.

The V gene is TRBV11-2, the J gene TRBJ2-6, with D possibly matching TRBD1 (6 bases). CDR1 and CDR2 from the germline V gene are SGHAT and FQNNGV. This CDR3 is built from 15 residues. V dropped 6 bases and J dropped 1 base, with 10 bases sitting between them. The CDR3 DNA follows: TGTGCCAGCAGGAACAGGGATTCTGGGGCCAACGTCCTGACTTTC. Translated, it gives CASRNRDSGANVLTF.

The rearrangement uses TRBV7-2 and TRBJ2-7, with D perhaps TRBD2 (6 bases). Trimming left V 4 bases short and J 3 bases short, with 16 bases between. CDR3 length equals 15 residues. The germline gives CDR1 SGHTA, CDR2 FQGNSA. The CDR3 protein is CASSSPTRQHYEQYF. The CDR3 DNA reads TGTGCCAGCAGCTCCCCGACTAGACAGCACTACGAGCAGTACTTC.

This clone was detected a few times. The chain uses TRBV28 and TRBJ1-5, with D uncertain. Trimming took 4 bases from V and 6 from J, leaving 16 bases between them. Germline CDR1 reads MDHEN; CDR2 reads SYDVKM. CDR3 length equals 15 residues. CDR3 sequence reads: CASSSNRALGQPQHF. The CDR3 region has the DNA TGTGCCAGCAGTTCAAACCGGGCCCTAGGTCAGCCCCAGCATTTT.

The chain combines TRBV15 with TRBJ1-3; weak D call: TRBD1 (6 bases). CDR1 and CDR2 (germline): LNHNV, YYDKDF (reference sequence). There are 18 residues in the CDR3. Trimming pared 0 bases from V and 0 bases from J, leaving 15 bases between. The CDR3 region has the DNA TGTGCCACCAGCAGAGATGTAGGGGGACCGAACTCTGGAAACACCATATATTTT. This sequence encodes CATSRDVGGPNSGNTIYF.